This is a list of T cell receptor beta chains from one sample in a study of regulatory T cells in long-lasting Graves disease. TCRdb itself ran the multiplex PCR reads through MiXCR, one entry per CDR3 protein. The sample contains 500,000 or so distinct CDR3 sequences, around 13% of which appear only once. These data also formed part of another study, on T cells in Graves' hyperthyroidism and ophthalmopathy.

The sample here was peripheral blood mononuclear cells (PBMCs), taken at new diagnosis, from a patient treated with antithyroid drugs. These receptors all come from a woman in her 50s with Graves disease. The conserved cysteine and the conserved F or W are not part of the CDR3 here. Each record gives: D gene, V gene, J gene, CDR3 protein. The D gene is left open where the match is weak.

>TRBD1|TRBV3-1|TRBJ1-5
ASSTSWTGEAQPQH
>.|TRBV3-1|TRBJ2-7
ASSQEGRVDEQY
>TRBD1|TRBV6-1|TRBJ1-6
ASRKSTGGYNSPLH
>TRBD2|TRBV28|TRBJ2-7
ASSQAASGRSVWYEQY
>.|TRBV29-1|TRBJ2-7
SVILINVPYEQY
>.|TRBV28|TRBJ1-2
ASSLGQPGYGYT
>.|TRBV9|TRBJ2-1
ASSAHDRPSAYNEQF
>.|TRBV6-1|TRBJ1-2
ASTVRNGEGYT
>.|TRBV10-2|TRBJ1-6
ASSETEGISPLR
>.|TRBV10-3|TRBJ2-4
AISEDRLDIQY
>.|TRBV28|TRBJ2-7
ASSSGEQY
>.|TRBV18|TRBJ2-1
ASSSGQALVYEQF
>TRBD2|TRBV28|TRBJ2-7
ASSSSGSEAYEQY
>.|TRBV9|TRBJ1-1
ASSSREATEAF
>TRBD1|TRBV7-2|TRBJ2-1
ASSPLGFTGGADNEQF
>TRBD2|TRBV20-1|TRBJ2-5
SARVAGGLRETQY
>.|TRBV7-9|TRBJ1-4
ASSQGGEYEKLF
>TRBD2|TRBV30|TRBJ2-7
AWRKRLAGTYEQY
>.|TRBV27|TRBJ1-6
ASSPDSSYNSPLH
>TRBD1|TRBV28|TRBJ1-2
ASSLYRGSYGYT
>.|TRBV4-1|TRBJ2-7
ASSQDTRPYEQY
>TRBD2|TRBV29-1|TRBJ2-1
SVAFRLAESNEQF
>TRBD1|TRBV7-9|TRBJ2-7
ASKHPADRDEQY
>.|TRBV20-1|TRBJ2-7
SANGGPDEQY
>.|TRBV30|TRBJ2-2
AGYRSNTGELF
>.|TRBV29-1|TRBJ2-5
SPKTLQGTQY
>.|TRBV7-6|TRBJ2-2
ASSPALGGAGELF
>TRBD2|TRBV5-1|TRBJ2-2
ASKVSGRENTGELF
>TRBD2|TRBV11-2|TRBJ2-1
ASSKRTSGRFYNEQF
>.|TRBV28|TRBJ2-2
ASTTAGNTGELF
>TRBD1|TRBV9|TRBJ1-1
ASSEGRGGNTEAF
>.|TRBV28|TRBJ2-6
ATSRGDDGANVLT
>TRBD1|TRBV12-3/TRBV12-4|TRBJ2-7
ASSSSGTGLYEQY
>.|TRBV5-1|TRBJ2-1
ASNRVGEGNEQF
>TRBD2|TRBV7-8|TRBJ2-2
ASSLAGGSNTGELF
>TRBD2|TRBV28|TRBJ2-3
ASSFPGLAADTQY
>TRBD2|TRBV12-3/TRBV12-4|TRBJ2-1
ASSPRLAGGSTEQF
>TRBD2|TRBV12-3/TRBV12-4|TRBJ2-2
ASRGLAANTGELF
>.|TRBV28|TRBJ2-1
ASGPVTGRTYNEQF
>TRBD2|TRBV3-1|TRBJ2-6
ASSPREGGANVLT
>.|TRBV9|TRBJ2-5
ASSSGGGSNQETQY
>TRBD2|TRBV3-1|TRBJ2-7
ASSLTAGGSFYEQY
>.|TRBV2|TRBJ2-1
ASSEGSGSYNEQF
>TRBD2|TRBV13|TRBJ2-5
ASSQLSGKGETQY
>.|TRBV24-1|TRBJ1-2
ATSDSDGSYGYT
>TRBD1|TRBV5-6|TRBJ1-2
ASTGTGSNYGYT
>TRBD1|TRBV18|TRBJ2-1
ASSPRDTGTGDEQF